This T cell receptor (beta chain) emerged from a study of T cell responses to AZD1222 COVID-19 vaccine. The data were produced by immunoSEQ multiplex PCR, yet TCRdb's version contains in-frame clones alone and is incomplete. The data contain some 250,000 clones, roughly 93% of them seen just once; the ten biggest clones take up 0.55%. This receptor was obtained from an adult who received the AZD1222 COVID-19 vaccine. The source was peripheral blood, collected 28 days after the second AZD1222 dose.

This CDR3 is CASNPPRTYEQYF. CDR3 sequence (DNA): TGTGCCAGCAACCCCCCGCGAACCTACGAGCAGTACTTC. The chain employs TRBV6-5 and TRBJ2-7; no clear D gene. Germline V gene sequence: CDR1 MNHEY, CDR2 SVGAGI. The ends were cut back, 7 bases at V and 2 bases at J, with 12 bases in the middle. This CDR3 has 13 residues.